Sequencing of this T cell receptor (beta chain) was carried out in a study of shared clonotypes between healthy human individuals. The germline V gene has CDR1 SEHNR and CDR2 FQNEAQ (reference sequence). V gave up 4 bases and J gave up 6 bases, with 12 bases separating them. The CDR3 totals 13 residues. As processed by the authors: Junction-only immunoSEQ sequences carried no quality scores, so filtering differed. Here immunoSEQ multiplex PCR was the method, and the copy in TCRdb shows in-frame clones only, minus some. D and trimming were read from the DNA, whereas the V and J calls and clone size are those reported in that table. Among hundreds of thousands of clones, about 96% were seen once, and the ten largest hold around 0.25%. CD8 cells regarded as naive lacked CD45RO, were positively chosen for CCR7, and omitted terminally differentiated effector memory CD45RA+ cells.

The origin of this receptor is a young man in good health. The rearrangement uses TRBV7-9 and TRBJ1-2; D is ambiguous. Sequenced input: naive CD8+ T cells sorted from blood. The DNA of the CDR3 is TGTGCCAGCAGCTCCCCCCTGAGAGATGGCTACACCTTC. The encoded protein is CASSSPLRDGYTF.